This TCR beta chain was sequenced for a study of blood T cell repertoires in COVID-19. This CDR3 is 17 amino acids long. The V gene's germline CDR1 is SGHDT and CDR2 YYEEEE. The V end was cut by 0 bases, the J end by 4 bases, with 16 bases between. Sequencing used immunoSEQ multiplex PCR; TCRdb keeps in-frame clones, though not all of them. The sample includes 250,000 to 350,000 clones, 80% to 90% of them seen just once. The V and J genes are TRBV5-6 and TRBJ2-2, with a tentative D call TRBD2 (6 bases). This TCR was sampled from a woman aged 18-35 years who had recovered from COVID-19. The sample taken for sequencing was PBMCs or T cells enriched from blood (not recorded which). The CDR3 DNA sequence: TGTGCCAGCAGCTTGGCCCGGGACTTCTGGGTCACCGGGGAGCTGTTTTTT. Protein: CASSLARDFWVTGELFF.